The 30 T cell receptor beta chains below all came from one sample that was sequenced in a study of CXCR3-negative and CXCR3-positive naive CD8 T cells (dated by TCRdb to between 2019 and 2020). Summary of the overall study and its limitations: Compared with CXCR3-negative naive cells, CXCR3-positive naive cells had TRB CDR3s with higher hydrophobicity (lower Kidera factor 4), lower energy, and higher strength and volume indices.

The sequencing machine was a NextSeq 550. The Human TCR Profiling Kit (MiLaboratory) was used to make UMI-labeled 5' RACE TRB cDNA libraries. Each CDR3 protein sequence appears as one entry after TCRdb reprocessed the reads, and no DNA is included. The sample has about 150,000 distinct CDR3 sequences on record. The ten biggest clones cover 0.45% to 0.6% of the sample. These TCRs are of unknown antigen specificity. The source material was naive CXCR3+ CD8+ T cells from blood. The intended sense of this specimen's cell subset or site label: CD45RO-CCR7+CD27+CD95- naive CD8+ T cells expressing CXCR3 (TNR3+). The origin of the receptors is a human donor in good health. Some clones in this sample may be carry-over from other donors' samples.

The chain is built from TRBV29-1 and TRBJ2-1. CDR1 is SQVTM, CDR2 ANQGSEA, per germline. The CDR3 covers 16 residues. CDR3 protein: CSVDWSGRSSYNEQFF.

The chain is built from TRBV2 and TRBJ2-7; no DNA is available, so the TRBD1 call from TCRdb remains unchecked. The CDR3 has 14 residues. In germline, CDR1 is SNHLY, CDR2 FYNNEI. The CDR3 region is CASIIRDRDYEQYF.

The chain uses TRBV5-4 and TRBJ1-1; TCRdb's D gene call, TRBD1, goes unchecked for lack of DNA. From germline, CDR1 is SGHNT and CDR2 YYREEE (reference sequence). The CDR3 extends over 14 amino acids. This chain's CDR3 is CASSRDGGNTEAFF.

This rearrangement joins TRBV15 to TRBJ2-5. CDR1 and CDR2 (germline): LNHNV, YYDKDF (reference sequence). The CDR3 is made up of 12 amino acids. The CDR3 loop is CATSSVQETQYF.

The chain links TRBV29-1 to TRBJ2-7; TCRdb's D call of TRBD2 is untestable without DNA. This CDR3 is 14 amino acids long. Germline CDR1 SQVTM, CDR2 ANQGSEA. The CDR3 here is CSVRIADFPYEQYF.

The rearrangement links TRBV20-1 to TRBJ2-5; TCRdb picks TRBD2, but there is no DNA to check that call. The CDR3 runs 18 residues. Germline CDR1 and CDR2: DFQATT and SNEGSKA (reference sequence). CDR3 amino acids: CSARDGTSGDLLQETQYF.

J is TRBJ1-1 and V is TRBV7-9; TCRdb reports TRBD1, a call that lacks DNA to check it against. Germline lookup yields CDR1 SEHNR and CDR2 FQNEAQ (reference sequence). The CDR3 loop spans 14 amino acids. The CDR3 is CASSFRQAPPEAFF.

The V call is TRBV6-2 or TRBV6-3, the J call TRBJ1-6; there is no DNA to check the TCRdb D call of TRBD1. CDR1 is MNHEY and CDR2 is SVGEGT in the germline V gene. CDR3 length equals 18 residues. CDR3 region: CASTGDGARSRGNSPLHF.

The CDR3: CSVYRSEKLFF. V is TRBV29-1 and J is TRBJ1-4. Germline-derived CDR1 and CDR2 are SQVTM and ANQGSEA. The CDR3 has 11 amino acids.

The CDR3: CASSLGSTDTQYF. This rearrangement joins TRBV28 to TRBJ2-3. The CDR3 contains 13 residues. The germline V gene encodes CDR1 MDHEN and CDR2 SYDVKM.

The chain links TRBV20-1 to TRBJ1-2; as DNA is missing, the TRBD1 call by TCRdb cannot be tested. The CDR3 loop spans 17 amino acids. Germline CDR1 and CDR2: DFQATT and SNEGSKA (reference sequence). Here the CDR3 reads CSARDPETGGPNYGYTF.

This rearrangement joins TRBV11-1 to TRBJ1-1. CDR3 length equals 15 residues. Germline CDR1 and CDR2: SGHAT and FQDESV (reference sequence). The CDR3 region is CTSSSSTEMNTEAFF.

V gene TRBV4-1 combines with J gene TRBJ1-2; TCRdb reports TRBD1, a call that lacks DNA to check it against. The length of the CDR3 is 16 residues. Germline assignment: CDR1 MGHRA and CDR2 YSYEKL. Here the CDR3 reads CASSQGQDALNYGYTF.

CDR3 loop: CASTQPRLTNTGELFF. This chain uses TRBV11-2 with TRBJ2-2. CDR3 length: 16 residues. Looked up from germline, CDR1 is SGHAT and CDR2 is FQNNGV. The full variable domain, with the rest looked up from reference TRBV11-2 and TRBJ2-2, is EAGVAQSPRYKIIEKRQSVAFWCNPISGHATLYWYQQILGQGPKLLIQFQNNGVVDDSQLPKDRFSAERLKGVDSTLKIQPAKLEDSAVYLCASTQPRLTNTGELFFGEGSRLTVL.

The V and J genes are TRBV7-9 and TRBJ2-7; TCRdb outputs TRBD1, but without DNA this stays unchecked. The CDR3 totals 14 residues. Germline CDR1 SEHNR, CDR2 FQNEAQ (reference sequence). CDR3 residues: CASSFGDGPYEQYF.

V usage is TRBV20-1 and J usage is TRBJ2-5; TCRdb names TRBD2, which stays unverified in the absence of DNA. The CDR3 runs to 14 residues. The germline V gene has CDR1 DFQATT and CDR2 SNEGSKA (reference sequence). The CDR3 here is CSALRAGLQETQYF.

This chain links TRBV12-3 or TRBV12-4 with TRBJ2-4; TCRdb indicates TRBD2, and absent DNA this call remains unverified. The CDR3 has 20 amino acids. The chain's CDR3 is CASSFLLEGSGRVAKNIQYF.

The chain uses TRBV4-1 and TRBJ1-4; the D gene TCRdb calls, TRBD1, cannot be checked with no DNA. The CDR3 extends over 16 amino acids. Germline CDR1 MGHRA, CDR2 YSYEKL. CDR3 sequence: CASSQDEGAVNEKLFF.

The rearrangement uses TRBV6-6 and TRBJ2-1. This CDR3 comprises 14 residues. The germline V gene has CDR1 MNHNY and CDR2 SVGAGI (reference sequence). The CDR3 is CASSPVGAYNEQFF.

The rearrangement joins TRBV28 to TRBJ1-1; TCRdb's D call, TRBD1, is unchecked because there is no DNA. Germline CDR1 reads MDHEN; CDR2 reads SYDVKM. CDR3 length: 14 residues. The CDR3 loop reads CASSPTGSDTEAFF. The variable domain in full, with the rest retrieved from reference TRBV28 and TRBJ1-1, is DVKVTQSSRYLVKRTGEKVFLECVQDMDHENMFWYRQDPGLGLRLIYFSYDVKMKEKGDIPEGYSVSREKKERFSLILESASTNQTSMYLCASSPTGSDTEAFFGQGTRLTVV.

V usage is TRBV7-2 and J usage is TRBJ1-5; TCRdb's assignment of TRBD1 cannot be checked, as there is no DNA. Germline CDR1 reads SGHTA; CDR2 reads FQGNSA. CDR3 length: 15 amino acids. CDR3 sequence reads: CASSRLGQSNQPQHF.

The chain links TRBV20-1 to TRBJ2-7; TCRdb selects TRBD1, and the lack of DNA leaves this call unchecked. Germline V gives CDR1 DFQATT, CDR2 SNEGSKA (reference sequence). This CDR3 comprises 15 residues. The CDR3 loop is CSAEDRGHPSYEQYF.

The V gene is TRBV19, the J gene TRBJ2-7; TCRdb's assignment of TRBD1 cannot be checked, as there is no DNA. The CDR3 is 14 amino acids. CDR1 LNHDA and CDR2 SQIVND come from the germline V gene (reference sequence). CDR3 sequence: CASSPWTGSNEQYF.

This CDR3 reads CASSLLPLPYNEQFF. The V gene is TRBV4-1, the J gene TRBJ2-1; TCRdb reports TRBD2, a call that lacks DNA to check it against. CDR1 is MGHRA, CDR2 YSYEKL, per germline. The CDR3 has 15 amino acids.

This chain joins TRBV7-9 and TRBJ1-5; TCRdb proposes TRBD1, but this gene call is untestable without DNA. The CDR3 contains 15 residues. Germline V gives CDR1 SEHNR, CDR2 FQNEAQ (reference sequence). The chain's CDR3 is CASSLLGTGDQPQHF.

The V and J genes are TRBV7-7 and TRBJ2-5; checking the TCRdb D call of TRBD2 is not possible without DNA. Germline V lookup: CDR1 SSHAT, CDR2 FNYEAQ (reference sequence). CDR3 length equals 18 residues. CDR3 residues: CASSSSPGTSGGEETQYF.

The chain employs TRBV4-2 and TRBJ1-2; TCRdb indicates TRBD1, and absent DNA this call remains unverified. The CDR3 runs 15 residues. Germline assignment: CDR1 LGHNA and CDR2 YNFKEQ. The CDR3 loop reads CASSQEAGRVVGYTF.

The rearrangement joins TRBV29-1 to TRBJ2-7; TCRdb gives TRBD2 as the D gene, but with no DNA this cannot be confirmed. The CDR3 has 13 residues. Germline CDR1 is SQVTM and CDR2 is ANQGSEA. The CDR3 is CSVTSGSSYEQYF.

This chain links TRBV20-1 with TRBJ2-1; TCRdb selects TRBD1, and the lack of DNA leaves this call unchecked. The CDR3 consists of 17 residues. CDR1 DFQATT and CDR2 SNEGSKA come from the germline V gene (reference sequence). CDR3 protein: CSAREGVFGLTYNEQFF.

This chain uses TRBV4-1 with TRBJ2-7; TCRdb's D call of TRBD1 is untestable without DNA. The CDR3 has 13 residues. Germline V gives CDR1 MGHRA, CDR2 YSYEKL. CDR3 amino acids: CASSQPQGSEQYF.